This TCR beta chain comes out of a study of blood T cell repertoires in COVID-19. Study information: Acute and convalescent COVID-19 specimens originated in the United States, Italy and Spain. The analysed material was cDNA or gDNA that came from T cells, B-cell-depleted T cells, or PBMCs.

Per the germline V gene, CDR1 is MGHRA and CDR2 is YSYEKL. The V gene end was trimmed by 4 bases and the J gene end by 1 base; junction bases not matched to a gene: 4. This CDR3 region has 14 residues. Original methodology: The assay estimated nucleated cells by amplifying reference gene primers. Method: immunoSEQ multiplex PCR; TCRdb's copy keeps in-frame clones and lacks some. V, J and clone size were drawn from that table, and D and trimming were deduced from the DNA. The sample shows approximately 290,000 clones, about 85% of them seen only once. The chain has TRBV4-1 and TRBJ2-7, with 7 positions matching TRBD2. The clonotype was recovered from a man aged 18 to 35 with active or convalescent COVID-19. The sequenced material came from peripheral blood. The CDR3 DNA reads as TGCGCCAGCAGCCCGCGCGGGGGATCCTACGAGCAGTACTTC. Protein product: CASSPRGGSYEQYF.